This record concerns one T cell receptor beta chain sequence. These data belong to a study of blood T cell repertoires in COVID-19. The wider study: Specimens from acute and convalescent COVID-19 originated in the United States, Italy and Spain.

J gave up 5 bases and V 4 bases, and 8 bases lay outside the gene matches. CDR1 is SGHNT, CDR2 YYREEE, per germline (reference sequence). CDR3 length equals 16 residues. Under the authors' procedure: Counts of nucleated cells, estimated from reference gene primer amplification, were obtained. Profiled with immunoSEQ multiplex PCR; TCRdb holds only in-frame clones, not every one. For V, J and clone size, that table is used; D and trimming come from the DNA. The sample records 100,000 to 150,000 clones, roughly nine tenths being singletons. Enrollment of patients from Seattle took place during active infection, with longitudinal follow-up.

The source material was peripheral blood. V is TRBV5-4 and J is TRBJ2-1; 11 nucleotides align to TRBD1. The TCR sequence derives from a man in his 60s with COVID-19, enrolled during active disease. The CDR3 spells CASSVGQGALDNEQFF. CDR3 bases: TGTGCCAGCAGCGTAGGACAGGGGGCATTGGACAATGAGCAGTTCTTC.